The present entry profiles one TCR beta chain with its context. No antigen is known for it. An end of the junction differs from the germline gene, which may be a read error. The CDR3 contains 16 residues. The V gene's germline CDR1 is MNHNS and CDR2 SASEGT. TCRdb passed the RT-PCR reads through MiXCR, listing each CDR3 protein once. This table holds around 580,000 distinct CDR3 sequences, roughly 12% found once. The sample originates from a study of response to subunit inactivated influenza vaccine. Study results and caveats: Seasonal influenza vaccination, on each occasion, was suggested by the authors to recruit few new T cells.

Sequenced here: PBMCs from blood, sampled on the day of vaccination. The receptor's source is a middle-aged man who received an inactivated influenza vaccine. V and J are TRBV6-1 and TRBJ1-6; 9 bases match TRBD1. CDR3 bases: TGTGCCAGCAGTGAATATTCGGGACAGGGAAATTCACCCCTCCTCTTT. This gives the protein CASSEYSGQGNSPLLF.